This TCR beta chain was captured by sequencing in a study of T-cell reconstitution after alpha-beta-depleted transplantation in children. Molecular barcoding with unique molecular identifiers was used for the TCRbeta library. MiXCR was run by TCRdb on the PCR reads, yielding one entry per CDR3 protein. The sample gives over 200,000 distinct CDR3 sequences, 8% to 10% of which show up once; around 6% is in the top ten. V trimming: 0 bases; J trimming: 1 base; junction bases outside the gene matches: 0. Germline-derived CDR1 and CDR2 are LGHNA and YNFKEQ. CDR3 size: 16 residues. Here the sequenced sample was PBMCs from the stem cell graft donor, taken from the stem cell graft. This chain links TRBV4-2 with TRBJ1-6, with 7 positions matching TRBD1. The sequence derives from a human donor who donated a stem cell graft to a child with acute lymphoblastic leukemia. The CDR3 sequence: CASSQEQGSYNSPLHF. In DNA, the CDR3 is TGTGCCAGCAGCCAAGAACAGGGGTCCTATAATTCACCCCTCCACTTT.